The rows below give T cell receptor beta chains drawn from one sample of a study of cytomegalovirus exposure and HLA in healthy donors. Some clones are missing from TCRdb's copy, which holds only in-frame ones; the method was immunoSEQ multiplex PCR. Of 150,000 to 200,000 clones in the sample, approximately 80% were seen once. The sequenced sample was PBMCs. These receptors all come from a man in his forties in good health and CMV-seropositive. Each CDR3 is given without its conserved first and last residue. The size entry is marked missing in some rows and otherwise reads once, few, many or a size class.

>once|TRBJ1-1|TRBV27
ASSPLTLVTEAF
>NA|TRBJ2-1|TRBV13
ASSLGRRILATSDNEQF
>NA|TRBJ2-5|TRBV5-1
ASSLVAGAQETQY
>NA|TRBJ2-7|TRBV2
VAGGPYEQY
>NA|TRBJ2-5|TRBV7-7
ASSLDRGFGTTQY
>NA|TRBJ2-5|TRBV5-5
ASSLGGGAETQY
>NA|TRBJ1-5|TRBV28
ASSLRRHPSNQPQH
>NA|TRBJ2-5|TRBV5-4
ASSFTGGETQY
>once|TRBJ2-5|TRBV15
ATSRDRGTSGQETQY
>NA|TRBJ1-2|TRBV10-3
AISETLAAYGYT
>NA|TRBJ2-1|TRBV2
ASSEWLGGSYNEQF
>NA|TRBJ2-1|TRBV7-3
ASSSANNEQF
>NA|TRBJ1-3|TRBV5-5
ASSALYGLRNTIY
>NA|TRBJ2-5|TRBV19
ASSVGGQGGETQY
>NA|TRBJ2-7|TRBV5-1
ASSRGQPYEQY
>NA|TRBJ1-1|TRBV18
ASSPQTDRTEAF
>once|TRBJ2-7|TRBV7-9
ASSLNTNYEQY
>NA|TRBJ2-7|TRBV5-1
ASSLRGVHEQY
>NA|TRBJ2-7|TRBV6-1
ASRPRQGAYEQY
>NA|TRBJ1-2|TRBV4-1
ASSQIGLNYGYT